This T cell receptor (beta chain) is drawn from a study of CD8 T cells in ankylosing spondylitis. It was by quantitative 5'-RACE with molecular barcodes that TCR beta libraries were made. Each CDR3 protein gets one entry after TCRdb re-called the 5' RACE reads with MiXCR. Among fewer than 550,000 distinct CDR3 sequences listed, approximately 5.3% were seen once. The CDR3 is 13 amino acids. V lost 3 bases, J lost 7 bases, and 11 bases lay in between. Per germline, CDR1 SGDLS and CDR2 YYNGEE. Study results and caveats: Reactive arthritis synovial fluid and blood were previously reported to contain some motif variants. A motif in TCR beta, a set of roughly 8 highly homologous variants, appeared characteristic of ankylosing spondylitis blood. Enrichment of disease-linked clones was reportedly significant in matched ankylosing spondylitis synovial fluid. CD8+ cells made up the disease-linked clones, which were relatively rare in peripheral blood.

The sample holds many counts of this clonotype. Its matching antigen is unknown. The sample taken for sequencing was blood, either unsorted or a sorted T cell fraction (not recorded which). This sequence was found in a male donor with ankylosing spondylitis. The rearrangement links TRBV9 to TRBJ1-5, with D unclear. The CDR3 DNA reads TGTGCCAGCAGCGGACTGTCGACCCAGCCCCAGCATTTT. Protein sequence: CASSGLSTQPQHF.